The 29 T cell receptor beta chains reported below all come from one sample, sequenced in a study of blood T cell repertoires in COVID-19. Libraries were prepared by immunoSEQ multiplex PCR; TCRdb keeps only in-frame clonotypes and omits some of them. This sample has more than 85,000 clones; roughly four fifths occur once, and the top ten carry around 4%. What was sequenced was peripheral blood. All receptors derive from a man in his fifties or sixties with acute or convalescent COVID-19.

This chain uses TRBV6-5 with TRBJ2-5; D perhaps matches TRBD2 (5 bases). The CDR3 is 15 residues long. Germline values: CDR1 MNHEY, CDR2 SVGAGI. The ends were cut back, 0 bases at V and 1 base at J, with 9 bases in the middle. The CDR3 DNA reads as TGTGCCAGCAGTTACTCTTCGGGGTTCCAAGAGACCCAGTACTTC. It encodes CASSYSSGFQETQYF.

The chain joins TRBV10-2 to TRBJ2-3, with 12 bases fitting TRBD2. The CDR3 covers 15 residues. Trimming removed 6 bases from V and 4 bases from J; junction bases left unmatched: 5. Germline CDR1 WSHSY, CDR2 SAAADI. CDR3 region: CASSSTSGRADTQYF. The CDR3 nucleotides read TGCGCCAGCAGCTCGACTAGCGGGAGAGCAGATACGCAGTATTTT.

The chain recombines TRBV7-2 with TRBJ2-1; 10 nucleotides align to TRBD1. Germline CDR1 and CDR2: SGHTA and FQGNSA. The CDR3 runs to 14 residues. After removal of 1 base from V and 9 bases from J, the junction contained 3 bases not matched to a gene. DNA of the CDR3: TGTGCCAGCAGCTTAGGGGACAGGGGTGGTGAGCAGTTCTTC. Its protein is CASSLGDRGGEQFF. The full variable domain, in which reference TRBV7-2 and TRBJ2-1 provide the parts outside the CDR3, is GAGVSQSPSNKVTEKGKDVELRCDPISGHTALYWYRQSLGQGLEFLIYFQGNSAPDKSGLPSDRFSAERTGGSVSTLTIQRTQQEDSAVYLCASSLGDRGGEQFFGPGTRLTVL.

As DNA, the CDR3 is TGTGCCAGTCGACCCAGGGGAACCCCAAGCACAGATACGCAGTATTTT. Residues: CASRPRGTPSTDTQYF. The gene calls are TRBV19 and TRBJ2-3, with D perhaps TRBD1 (6 bases). Germline V gene lookup returns CDR1 LNHDA and CDR2 SQIVND (reference sequence). V was pared by 8 bases and J by 0 bases, with 18 bases between. CDR3 length equals 16 residues.

V is TRBV6-5 and J is TRBJ1-1; 7 bases fit TRBD1. The V gene's germline CDR1 is MNHEY and CDR2 SVGAGI. Germline trimming cut 11 bases from V and 4 bases from J; bases unmatched to any gene: 7. This CDR3 contains 12 residues. The CDR3 reads CAANRGPTEAFF. DNA for the CDR3: TGTGCCGCAAACAGGGGACCCACTGAAGCTTTCTTT.

This clone was detected only a few times. The rearrangement uses TRBV6-5 and TRBJ2-3; a possible D gene is TRBD2 (6 bases). V was shortened by 2 bases and J by 4 bases, with 13 bases between the two germline ends. CDR3 length: 15 residues. Germline V gives CDR1 MNHEY, CDR2 SVGAGI. This CDR3 reads CASSYGGAGADTQYF. CDR3 DNA: TGTGCCAGCAGTTACGGAGGGGCCGGGGCAGATACGCAGTATTTT.

This clone was seen a handful of times. The chain uses TRBV24-1 and TRBJ1-5; D not certain. The CDR3 has 14 residues. V lost 7 bases, J lost 7 bases, and 16 bases lay in between. Germline CDR1 KGHDR, CDR2 SFDVKD. The CDR3 DNA reads TGTGCCACCAGCGATACGGGTTATAACCAGCCCCAGCATTTT. This sequence encodes CATSDTGYNQPQHF.

This rearrangement joins TRBV7-9 to TRBJ2-2, with 12 bases aligning to TRBD1. The CDR3 is made up of 18 amino acids. Unmatched junction bases numbered 6, after V lost 2 bases and J lost 2 bases. CDR1 and CDR2 from the germline V gene are SEHNR and FQNEAQ (reference sequence). The CDR3 DNA sequence: TGTGCCAGCAGCTTACCCCAGGGACAGGGGGCTAACACCGGGGAGCTGTTTTTT. It codes for CASSLPQGQGANTGELFF.

The chain employs TRBV9 and TRBJ2-7; a weak D match, TRBD1 (5 bases). This CDR3 is built from 14 residues. Germline assignment: CDR1 SGDLS and CDR2 YYNGEE. The V end lost 4 bases, the J end lost 2 bases, and 13 bases lay between the germline ends. The CDR3 nucleotides read TGTGCCAGCAGCCCCAGGGATAGGGCCTACGAGCAGTACGTC. Amino acid sequence: CASSPRDRAYEQYV.

V gene TRBV3-1 (or the pseudogene TRBV3-2) combines with J gene TRBJ2-4, with TRBD1 matching over 8 bases. The length of the CDR3 is 14 residues. From germline, CDR1 is LGHDT and CDR2 YNNKEL (reference sequence). After removal of 4 bases from V and 6 bases from J, the junction contained 5 bases not matched to a gene. In DNA form, the CDR3 reads TGTGCCAGCAGCCCCGGGACAGGAGGAAACATTCAGTACTTC. It codes for CASSPGTGGNIQYF.

This chain links TRBV5-1 with TRBJ2-2, with TRBD2 matching 12 bases. The CDR3 consists of 16 residues. V trimming: 4 bases; J trimming: 1 base; junction bases outside the gene matches: 2. CDR1 is SGHRS and CDR2 is YFSETQ in the germline V gene. The CDR3 DNA is TGCGCCAGCAGCCGGACTAGCGGGAAGAACACCGGGGAGCTGTTTTTT. Protein product: CASSRTSGKNTGELFF.

This clone was seen only a few times. Germline is not matched at one junction end, which may reflect a read error. V is TRBV6-5 and J is TRBJ2-2; D is possibly TRBD1 (5 bases). CDR3 size: 14 residues. Germline V lookup: CDR1 MNHEY, CDR2 SVGAGI. CDR3 bases: TGTGCCAGCTGTTATCGAGGCAGGGCCGGGGAGCTGTTTTTT. Translated, it gives CASCYRGRAGELFF.

This chain links TRBV7-9 with TRBJ1-1, with 10 bases aligning to TRBD1. The CDR3 covers 18 residues. Germline assignment: CDR1 SEHNR and CDR2 FQNEAQ (reference sequence). V trimming: 4 bases; J trimming: 4 bases; junction bases outside the gene matches: 15. CDR3: CASSSMTGGFGYGTEAFF. The CDR3 DNA is TGTGCCAGCAGCTCCATGACAGGGGGCTTTGGTTACGGCACTGAAGCTTTCTTT.

The chain couples TRBV15 to TRBJ2-1, with D possibly being TRBD1 (5 bases). Trimming took 0 bases from V and 12 from J, leaving 9 bases between them. CDR1 LNHNV and CDR2 YYDKDF come from the germline V gene (reference sequence). The CDR3 extends over 12 amino acids. The CDR3 nucleotides are TGTGCCACCAGCAGAGATTGGGGCGGGCAGTTCTTC. This codes for CATSRDWGGQFF. The whole variable domain, remainder taken from reference TRBV15 and TRBJ2-1, is DAMVIQNPRYQVTQFGKPVTLSCSQTLNHNVMYWYQQKSSQAPKLLFHYYDKDFNNEADTPDNFQSRRPNTSFCFLDIRSPGLGDTAMYLCATSRDWGGQFFGPGTRLTVL.

About this clone: Other nucleotide sequences in the sample specify the same CDR3. V usage is TRBV30 and J usage is TRBJ2-5, with D possibly matching TRBD2 (6 bases). Trimming took 3 bases from V and 4 from J, leaving 9 bases between them. Germline CDR1 is GTSNPN and CDR2 is SVGIG (reference sequence). CDR3 length: 12 residues. This CDR3 reads CAWRREVETQYF. The CDR3 region has the DNA TGTGCCTGGAGAAGGGAGGTAGAGACCCAGTACTTC.

This clone was counted between two and nine times. CDR3 DNA: TGTGCCAGCAGCTTAACGGCGGGGGGTAAAAGCTCCTACAATGAGCAGTTCTTC. Translated: CASSLTAGGKSSYNEQFF. The chain links TRBV7-3 to TRBJ2-1; 8 positions agree with TRBD2. Germline CDR1 is SGHTA and CDR2 is FQGTGA. Germline trimming cut 0 bases from V and 0 bases from J; bases unmatched to any gene: 7. This CDR3 comprises 18 residues.

This clone occurred once. The chain recombines TRBV28 with TRBJ1-5; 7 bases match TRBD1. This CDR3 spans 14 amino acids. Germline V gene lookup returns CDR1 MDHEN and CDR2 SYDVKM. V was clipped by 10 bases and J by 3 bases; unmatched bases: 9. In DNA, the CDR3 is TGTGCCACCACCTACGGGACAGTCAATCAGCCCCAGCATTTT. As protein: CATTYGTVNQPQHF.

The chain has TRBV6-1 and TRBJ2-1, with TRBD1 matching over 7 bases. Germline V gene data show CDR1 as MNHNS and CDR2 as SASEGT. Unmatched junction bases numbered 8, after V lost 2 bases and J lost 7 bases. This CDR3 has 15 residues. CDR3 sequence reads: CASSEQTGLGNEQFF. CDR3 sequence (DNA): TGTGCCAGCAGTGAACAGACAGGGCTAGGGAATGAGCAGTTCTTC.

V usage is TRBV3-1 (or the pseudogene TRBV3-2) and J usage is TRBJ1-4, with D unclear. Germline values: CDR1 LGHDT, CDR2 YNNKEL (reference sequence). V was trimmed by 4 bases and J by 7 bases, leaving 16 bases between them. This CDR3 contains 15 residues. Written as DNA, the CDR3 is TGTGCCAGCAGCCCGCCCGGCTACGGAGCTGAAAAACTGTTTTTT. This encodes CASSPPGYGAEKLFF.

This clone was found once. The chain couples TRBV6-5 to TRBJ1-6; 7 positions agree with TRBD1. Germline V gene lookup returns CDR1 MNHEY and CDR2 SVGAGI. The V segment lost 5 bases and the J segment 5 bases; nucleotides outside the gene matches: 3. The CDR3 spans 14 residues. The CDR3 sequence: CASSQQGNNSPLHF. CDR3 sequence (DNA): TGTGCCAGCAGTCAACAGGGGAATAATTCACCCCTCCACTTT.

The chain links TRBV7-9 to TRBJ2-2; the match to TRBD2 covers 9 bases. The CDR3 consists of 16 residues. With V trimmed by 2 bases and J by 7 bases, 8 bases remained unmatched. Germline CDR1 is SEHNR and CDR2 is FQNEAQ (reference sequence). CDR3: CASSLSPSGNHGELFF. Here the CDR3 DNA reads TGTGCCAGCAGCTTATCCCCTAGCGGGAATCACGGGGAGCTGTTTTTT.

V is TRBV19 and J is TRBJ2-5, with D tentatively TRBD1 (6 bases). CDR3 length: 17 residues. V was pared by 4 bases and J by 4 bases, with 22 bases between. The germline CDR1 and CDR2 sequences are LNHDA and SQIVND (reference sequence). The CDR3 reads CASSTPSTGFERETQYF. The CDR3 bases are TGTGCCAGTAGTACCCCGTCTACAGGGTTCGAAAGAGAGACCCAGTACTTC.

The sample holds a few counts of this clone. The V call is TRBV7-3, the J call TRBJ1-2; D might be TRBD1 (5 bases). The CDR3 covers 14 residues. The V end lost 4 bases, the J end lost 11 bases, and 20 bases lay between the germline ends. Germline V gene sequence: CDR1 SGHTA, CDR2 FQGTGA. As DNA, the CDR3 is TGTGCCAGCAGCTCGGACGGGACGCCTGCGGGGTACACCTTC. Amino acid sequence: CASSSDGTPAGYTF. Variable domain in full (rest from reference TRBV7-3 and TRBJ1-2): GAGVSQTPSNKVTEKGKYVELRCDPISGHTALYWYRQSLGQGPEFLIYFQGTGAADDSGLPNDRFFAVRPEGSVSTLKIQRTERGDSAVYLCASSSDGTPAGYTFGSGTRLTVV.

The chain joins TRBV3-1 (or the pseudogene TRBV3-2) to TRBJ1-4, with 8 positions matching TRBD1. The CDR3 is 12 amino acids. The ends lost 1 base at V and 12 bases at J; junction bases unmatched: 1. The V gene's germline CDR1 is LGHDT and CDR2 YNNKEL (reference sequence). The CDR3 region has the DNA TGTGCCAGCAGCCAAGCGGACAGGGAACTGTTTTTT. Translation: CASSQADRELFF.

This clone was detected once. CDR3 bases: TGTGCCAGCAGTTACTCCGAGGTGCAGGGTACTGAAGCTTTCTTT. Translation gives CASSYSEVQGTEAFF. The chain combines TRBV6-5 with TRBJ1-1, with D possibly matching TRBD1 (5 bases). Looked up from germline, CDR1 is MNHEY and CDR2 is SVGAGI. The V gene lost 0 bases and the J gene lost 5 bases, with 13 bases spanning the gap. The CDR3 extends over 15 amino acids.

This chain joins TRBV3-1 (or the pseudogene TRBV3-2) and TRBJ1-5; perhaps TRBD1 as D (5 bases). V was cut by 0 bases and J by 6 bases, with 12 bases left in between. Germline-derived CDR1 and CDR2 are LGHDT and YNNKEL (reference sequence). This CDR3 has 15 amino acids. The CDR3 sequence: CASSQDASGGQPQHF. CDR3 bases: TGTGCCAGCAGCCAAGACGCGTCCGGGGGTCAGCCCCAGCATTTT.

V gene TRBV19 combines with J gene TRBJ1-3; D is ambiguous. This CDR3 is built from 13 residues. The V and J ends lost 10 bases and 0 bases respectively, with 10 bases between them. Germline V lookup: CDR1 LNHDA, CDR2 SQIVND (reference sequence). CDR3 sequence (DNA): TGTGCCACCTCCTTGAGCTCTGGAAACACCATATATTTT. It is translated as CATSLSSGNTIYF.

J is TRBJ2-2 and V is TRBV14; possible D gene TRBD1, 6 bases. Germline-derived CDR1 and CDR2 are SGHDN and FVKESK. V shed 0 bases and J shed 6 bases, with 11 bases lying between them. CDR3 length: 15 amino acids. In DNA, the CDR3 is TGTGCCAGCAGCCAAGAAGGGGGATGGGCCGGGGAGCTGTTTTTT. It yields the protein CASSQEGGWAGELFF. Combining the CDR3 with reference TRBV14 and TRBJ2-2 gives the whole variable domain EAGVTQFPSHSVIEKGQTVTLRCDPISGHDNLYWYRRVMGKEIKFLLHFVKESKQDESGMPNNRFLAERTGGTYSTLKVQPAELEDSGVYFCASSQEGGWAGELFFGEGSRLTVL.

Many counts were recorded for this clone. The chain is built from TRBV30 and TRBJ1-2, with 8 positions matching TRBD1. The CDR3 runs to 14 residues. CDR1 is GTSNPN and CDR2 is SVGIG in the germline V gene (reference sequence). The trim removed 2 bases at V and 6 bases at J, leaving 8 bases unmatched. The CDR3 nucleotides are TGTGCCTGGAGTCCGACAGGGGTTGGAAATGGCTACACCTTC. It yields the protein CAWSPTGVGNGYTF. Drawing the rest from reference TRBV30 and TRBJ1-2, the complete variable domain is SQTIHQWPATLVQPVGSPLSLECTVEGTSNPNLYWYRQAAGRGLQLLFYSVGIGQISSEVPQNLSASRPQDRQFILSSKKLLLSDSGFYLCAWSPTGVGNGYTFGSGTRLTVV.